These T cell receptor beta chains were read from a single sample in a study of blood T cell repertoires in COVID-19. Sequenced by immunoSEQ multiplex PCR; TCRdb stores in-frame clones only, minus some. The sample consists of about 130,000 clones, about 81% of them appearing once. Sequenced sample: peripheral blood. Every receptor here comes from a young man with COVID-19, enrolled during active disease. CDR3s include the opening cysteine and the closing phenylalanine or tryptophan. D genes are given only for firm matches. Clone size, where shown, is once, few, many, or a class for clones that have expanded.

clone_size: NA
j_call: TRBJ1-1
cdr3_length: 14
d_call: NA
v_call: TRBV3-1/TRBV3-2
cdr3_aa: CASSQDGAGTEAFF
cdr3_nt: TGTGCCAGCAGCCAAGATGGGGCTGGAACTGAAGCTTTCTTT

clone_size: NA
j_call: TRBJ2-7
cdr3_length: 11
d_call: NA
v_call: TRBV6-5
cdr3_aa: CASSRDYEQYF
cdr3_nt: TGTGCCAGCAGTAGAGACTACGAGCAGTACTTC

clone_size: NA
j_call: TRBJ2-7
cdr3_length: 14
d_call: NA
v_call: TRBV30
cdr3_aa: CAWSPPGFAYEQYF
cdr3_nt: TGTGCCTGGAGCCCCCCGGGGTTCGCCTACGAGCAGTACTTC

clone_size: NA
j_call: TRBJ1-6
cdr3_length: 18
d_call: NA
v_call: TRBV7-9
cdr3_aa: CASSLAGGDSFGNSPLHF
cdr3_nt: TGTGCCAGCAGCTTAGCGGGCGGGGACTCTTTCGGGAATTCACCCCTCCACTTT

clone_size: NA
j_call: TRBJ1-2
cdr3_length: 15
d_call: NA
v_call: TRBV12-2
cdr3_aa: CAGDYRLQGAQGYTF
cdr3_nt: TGTGCAGGCGATTACCGACTACAGGGGGCTCAAGGCTACACCTTC

clone_size: NA
j_call: TRBJ2-1
cdr3_length: 13
d_call: NA
v_call: TRBV24-1
cdr3_aa: CATSDESGNEQFF
cdr3_nt: TGTGCCACCAGTGATGAATCGGGCAATGAGCAGTTCTTC

clone_size: NA
j_call: TRBJ1-6
cdr3_length: 16
d_call: TRBD1
v_call: TRBV4-3
cdr3_aa: CASSQIRQGASSPLHF
cdr3_nt: TGCGCCAGCAGCCAAATCCGACAGGGGGCATCTTCACCCCTCCACTTT

clone_size: NA
j_call: TRBJ2-3
cdr3_length: 14
d_call: NA
v_call: TRBV5-6
cdr3_aa: CASSLTGSTDTQYF
cdr3_nt: TGTGCCAGCAGCTTGACGGGTAGCACAGATACGCAGTATTTT

clone_size: NA
j_call: TRBJ2-7
cdr3_length: 15
d_call: TRBD2
v_call: TRBV15
cdr3_aa: CATRSSGGAVGEQYF
cdr3_nt: TGTGCCACCAGATCGAGCGGGGGTGCTGTAGGAGAGCAGTACTTC

clone_size: few
j_call: TRBJ2-2
cdr3_length: 16
d_call: NA
v_call: TRBV11-3
cdr3_aa: CASSSQRERNTGELFF
cdr3_nt: TGTGCCAGCAGTTCCCAAAGAGAGCGGAACACCGGGGAGCTGTTTTTT

clone_size: NA
j_call: TRBJ2-1
cdr3_length: 16
d_call: TRBD2
v_call: TRBV7-6
cdr3_aa: CASSTRLAGVYNEQFF
cdr3_nt: TGTGCCAGCAGCACCCGACTAGCGGGGGTCTACAATGAGCAGTTCTTC

clone_size: NA
j_call: TRBJ1-4
cdr3_length: 14
d_call: NA
v_call: TRBV6-6
cdr3_aa: CASTNWGANEKLFF
cdr3_nt: TGTGCCAGCACAAACTGGGGAGCTAATGAAAAACTGTTTTTT

clone_size: NA
j_call: TRBJ2-2
cdr3_length: 16
d_call: NA
v_call: TRBV5-6
cdr3_aa: CASSPLRAGNTGELFF
cdr3_nt: TGTGCCAGCAGTCCTCTAAGGGCGGGGAACACCGGGGAGCTGTTTTTT

clone_size: NA
j_call: TRBJ1-6
cdr3_length: 16
d_call: NA
v_call: TRBV6-1
cdr3_aa: CASSELPAGAYSPLHF
cdr3_nt: TGTGCCAGCAGTGAACTACCCGCAGGGGCATATTCACCCCTCCACTTT

clone_size: NA
j_call: TRBJ2-3
cdr3_length: 13
d_call: NA
v_call: TRBV28
cdr3_aa: CASWSDRTDTQYF
cdr3_nt: TGTGCCAGCTGGAGCGATCGCACAGATACGCAGTATTTT

clone_size: NA
j_call: TRBJ1-1
cdr3_length: 13
d_call: TRBD1
v_call: TRBV7-2
cdr3_aa: CASSLQGGTEAFF
cdr3_nt: TGTGCCAGCAGCTTACAGGGGGGTACTGAAGCTTTCTTT

clone_size: NA
j_call: TRBJ2-1
cdr3_length: 11
d_call: NA
v_call: TRBV6-5
cdr3_aa: CASSSGNEQFF
cdr3_nt: TGTGCCAGCAGTTCAGGGAATGAGCAGTTCTTC

clone_size: NA
j_call: TRBJ1-6
cdr3_length: 10
d_call: NA
v_call: TRBV21-1
cdr3_aa: CASSSRTLHF
cdr3_nt: TGTGCCAGCAGCTCCAGAACCCTCCACTTT

clone_size: NA
j_call: TRBJ1-2
cdr3_length: 16
d_call: TRBD1
v_call: TRBV5-1
cdr3_aa: CASSIAGTGGGYGYTF
cdr3_nt: TGCGCCAGCAGCATTGCCGGGACAGGGGGCGGATATGGCTACACCTTC

clone_size: NA
j_call: TRBJ2-1
cdr3_length: 13
d_call: NA
v_call: TRBV6-1
cdr3_aa: CASSSRGYVEQFF
cdr3_nt: TGTGCCAGCAGTTCTCGGGGTTATGTGGAGCAGTTCTTC

clone_size: NA
j_call: TRBJ1-2
cdr3_length: 12
d_call: TRBD1
v_call: TRBV6-5
cdr3_aa: CASRDPQGGYTF
cdr3_nt: TGTGCCAGCAGGGACCCACAGGGGGGCTACACCTTC

clone_size: NA
j_call: TRBJ2-2
cdr3_length: 17
d_call: NA
v_call: TRBV18
cdr3_aa: CASSPGQEGTSAGELFF
cdr3_nt: TGTGCCAGCTCCCCCGGACAGGAGGGAACTTCGGCCGGGGAGCTGTTTTTT

clone_size: once
j_call: TRBJ1-5
cdr3_length: 15
d_call: TRBD1
v_call: TRBV28
cdr3_aa: CASSLGGQGDQPQHF
cdr3_nt: TGTGCCAGCAGTTTAGGAGGACAGGGTGATCAGCCCCAGCATTTT

clone_size: NA
j_call: TRBJ1-2
cdr3_length: 13
d_call: NA
v_call: TRBV12-3/TRBV12-4
cdr3_aa: CASSPDSNYGYTF
cdr3_nt: TGTGCCAGCAGCCCGGACAGTAACTATGGCTACACCTTC